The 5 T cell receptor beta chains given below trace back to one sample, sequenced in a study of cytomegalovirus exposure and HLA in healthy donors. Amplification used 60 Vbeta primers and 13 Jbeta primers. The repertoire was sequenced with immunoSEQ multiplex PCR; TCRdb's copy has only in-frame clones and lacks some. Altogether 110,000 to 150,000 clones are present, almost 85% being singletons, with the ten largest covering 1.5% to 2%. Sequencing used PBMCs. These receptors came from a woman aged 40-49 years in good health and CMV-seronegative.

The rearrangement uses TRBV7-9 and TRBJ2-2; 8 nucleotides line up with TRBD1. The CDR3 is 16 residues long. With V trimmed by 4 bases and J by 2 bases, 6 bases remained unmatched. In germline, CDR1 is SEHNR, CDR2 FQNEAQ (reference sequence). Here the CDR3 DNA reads TGTGCCAGCAGCTACCGGACAGGGAACAACACCGGGGAGCTGTTTTTT. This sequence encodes CASSYRTGNNTGELFF.

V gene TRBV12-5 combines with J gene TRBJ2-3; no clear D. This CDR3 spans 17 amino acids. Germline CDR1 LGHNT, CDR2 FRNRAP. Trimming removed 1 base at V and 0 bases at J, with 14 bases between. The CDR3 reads CASGLGTIAPSTDTQYF. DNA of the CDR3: TGTGCTAGTGGTTTGGGAACTATAGCCCCTAGCACAGATACGCAGTATTTT.

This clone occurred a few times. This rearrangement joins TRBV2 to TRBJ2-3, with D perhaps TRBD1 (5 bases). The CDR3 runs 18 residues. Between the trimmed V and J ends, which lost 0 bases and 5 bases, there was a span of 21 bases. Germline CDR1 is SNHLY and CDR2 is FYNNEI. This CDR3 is CASSEAALAYSREDTQYF. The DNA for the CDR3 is TGTGCCAGCAGTGAAGCAGCGTTGGCCTACAGCAGGGAAGATACGCAGTATTTT.

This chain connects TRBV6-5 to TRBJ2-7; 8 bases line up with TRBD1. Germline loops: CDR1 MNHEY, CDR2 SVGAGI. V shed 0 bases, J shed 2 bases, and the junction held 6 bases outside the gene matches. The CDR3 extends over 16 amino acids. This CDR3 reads CASSYSTGEKAYEQYF. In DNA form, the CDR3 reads TGTGCCAGCAGTTACTCGACAGGGGAGAAAGCCTACGAGCAGTACTTC.

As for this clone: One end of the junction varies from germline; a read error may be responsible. CDR3 DNA: TGTGCCAGTAGTATACCGAAACGTAGGGGGTCCCCTCCTTTC. Translating gives CASSIPKRRGSPPF. The chain recombines TRBV19 with TRBJ2-7, with D tentatively TRBD1 (6 bases). Germline V CDR1 and CDR2: LNHDA, SQIVND (reference sequence). This CDR3 is built from 14 residues.